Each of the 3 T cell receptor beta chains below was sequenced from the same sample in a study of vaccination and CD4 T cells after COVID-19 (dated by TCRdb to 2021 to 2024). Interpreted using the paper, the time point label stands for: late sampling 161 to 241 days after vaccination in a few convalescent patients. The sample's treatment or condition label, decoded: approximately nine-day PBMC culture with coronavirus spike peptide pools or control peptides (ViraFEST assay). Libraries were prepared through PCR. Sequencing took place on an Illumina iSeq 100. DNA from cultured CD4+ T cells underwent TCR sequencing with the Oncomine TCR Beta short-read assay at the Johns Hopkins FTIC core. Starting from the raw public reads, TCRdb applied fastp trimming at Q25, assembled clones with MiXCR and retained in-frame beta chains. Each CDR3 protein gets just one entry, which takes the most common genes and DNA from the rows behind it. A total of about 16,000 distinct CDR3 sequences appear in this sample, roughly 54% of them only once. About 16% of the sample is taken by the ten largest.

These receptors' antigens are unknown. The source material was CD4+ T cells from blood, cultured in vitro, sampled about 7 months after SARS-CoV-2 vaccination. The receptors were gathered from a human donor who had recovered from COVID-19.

The CDR3 protein is CASSSTGEAGAFF. The CDR3, as DNA: TGCGCCAGCAGCTCTACAGGGGAGGCGGGAGCTTTCTTT. The V gene is TRBV5-1, the J gene TRBJ1-1; 7 bases match TRBD1. V was clipped by 3 bases and J by 10 bases; unmatched bases: 9. CDR1 and CDR2 from the germline V gene are SGHRS and YFSETQ. This CDR3 comprises 13 residues.

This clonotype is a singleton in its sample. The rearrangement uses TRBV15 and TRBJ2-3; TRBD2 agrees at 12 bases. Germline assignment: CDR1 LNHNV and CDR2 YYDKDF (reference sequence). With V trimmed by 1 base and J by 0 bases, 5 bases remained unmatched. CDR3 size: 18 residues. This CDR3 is CATSRALAGGTSTDTQYF. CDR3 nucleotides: TGTGCCACCAGCAGAGCCCTAGCGGGGGGGACTAGCACAGATACGCAGTATTTT. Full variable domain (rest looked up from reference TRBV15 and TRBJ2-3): DAMVIQNPRYQVTQFGKPVTLSCSQTLNHNVMYWYQQKSSQAPKLLFHYYDKDFNNEADTPDNFQSRRPNTSFCFLDIRSPGLGDTAMYLCATSRALAGGTSTDTQYFGPGTRLTVL.

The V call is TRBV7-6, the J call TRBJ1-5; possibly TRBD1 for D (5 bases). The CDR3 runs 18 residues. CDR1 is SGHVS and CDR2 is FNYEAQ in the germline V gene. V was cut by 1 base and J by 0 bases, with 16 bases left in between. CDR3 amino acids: CASSLGSRGPYSNQPQHF. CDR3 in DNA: TGTGCCAGCAGCTTAGGGTCGAGGGGTCCCTATAGCAATCAGCCCCAGCATTTT.